The rows below give T cell receptor beta chains drawn from one sample of a study of blood T cell repertoires in COVID-19. TCRdb's table, derived via immunoSEQ multiplex PCR, lists solely in-frame clones and lacks some. This sample has around 120,000 clones, with 87% found just once. Sequenced sample: peripheral blood. The source is a human donor in a cohort sampled during active COVID-19. CDR3s include the opening cysteine and the closing phenylalanine or tryptophan.

CDR3	J	V
CASSFFGSGETQYF	TRBJ2-5	TRBV5-6
CATGQVTETQYF	TRBJ2-5	TRBV19
CASSQGREIANEQFF	TRBJ2-1	TRBV3-1/TRBV3-2
CASSPGTASNQPQHF	TRBJ1-5	TRBV18
CSVRTGLNSPLHF	TRBJ1-6	TRBV29-1
CSATGQEQFF	TRBJ2-1	TRBV20-1
CASSRPGGNYGYTF	TRBJ1-2	TRBV7-9
CAISESRSAGGSTEAFF	TRBJ1-1	TRBV10-3
CASRLPKPPYEQYF	TRBJ2-7	TRBV28
CAREGRPYQPQHF	TRBJ1-5	TRBV6-4
CASSLVSGGPDEQFF	TRBJ2-1	TRBV11-3
CSVEPSGGLNNEQFF	TRBJ2-1	TRBV29-1
CASSVAPIGPSGQAYGYTF	TRBJ1-2	TRBV9
CASSGTVGNTGELFF	TRBJ2-2	TRBV27
CASSGTSGSYEQYF	TRBJ2-7	TRBV27
CASSLNWDRGFEQYF	TRBJ2-7	TRBV7-2
CASSLDRDSLIDHF	TRBJ2-5	TRBV11-3
CTSSQDAPVGSGRATDTQYF	TRBJ2-3	TRBV1
CASTVQGELEQYF	TRBJ2-7	TRBV12-3/TRBV12-4
CASSDPYGGGQTSIGNQPQHF	TRBJ1-5	TRBV6-4
CASSLVAGGGEQYF	TRBJ2-7	TRBV11-3
CASSTGGSEAFF	TRBJ1-1	TRBV6-6